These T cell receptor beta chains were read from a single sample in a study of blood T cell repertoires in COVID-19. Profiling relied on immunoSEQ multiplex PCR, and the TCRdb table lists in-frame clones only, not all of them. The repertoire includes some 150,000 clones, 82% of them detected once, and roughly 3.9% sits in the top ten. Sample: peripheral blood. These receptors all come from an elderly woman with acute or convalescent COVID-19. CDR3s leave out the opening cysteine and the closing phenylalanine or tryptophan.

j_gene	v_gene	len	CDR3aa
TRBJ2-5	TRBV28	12	ASSLNTYQETQY
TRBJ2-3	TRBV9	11	ASSISGVATQY
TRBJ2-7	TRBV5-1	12	ASSSLAGASEQY
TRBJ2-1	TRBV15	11	ATSRDLPSEQF
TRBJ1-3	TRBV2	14	ATQWNRALGGNTIY
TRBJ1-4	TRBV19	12	ASSMGGSGEKLF
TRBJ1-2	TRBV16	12	ASSQSGQSYGYT
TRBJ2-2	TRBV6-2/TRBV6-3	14	ASSRSGDQNTGELF
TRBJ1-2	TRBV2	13	ASSEGGQGIDGYT
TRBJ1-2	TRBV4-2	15	ASSQVGAGGDLSGYT
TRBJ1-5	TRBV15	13	ATSSGDRMNQPQH
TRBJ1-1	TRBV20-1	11	SASGPGGTEAF
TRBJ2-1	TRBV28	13	ASSQWTSGDNEQF
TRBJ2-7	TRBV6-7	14	ASSYSGREVHYEQY
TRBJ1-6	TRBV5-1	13	ASSFGTVNNSPLH